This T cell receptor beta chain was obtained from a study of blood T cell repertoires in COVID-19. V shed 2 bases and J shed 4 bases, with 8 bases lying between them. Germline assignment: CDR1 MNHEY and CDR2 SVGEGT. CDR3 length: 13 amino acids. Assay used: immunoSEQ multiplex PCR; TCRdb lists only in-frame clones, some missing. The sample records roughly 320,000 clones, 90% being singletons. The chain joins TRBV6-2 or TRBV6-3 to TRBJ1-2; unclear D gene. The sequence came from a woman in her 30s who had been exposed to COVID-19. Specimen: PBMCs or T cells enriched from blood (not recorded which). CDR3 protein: CASSYSGFYGYTF. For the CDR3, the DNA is TGTGCCAGCAGTTACAGCGGTTTCTATGGCTACACCTTC.